The 8 T cell receptor beta chains below all came from one sample that was sequenced in a study of OX40 agonist ivuxolimab in advanced cancers. The method was immunoSEQ multiplex PCR; TCRdb's version includes in-frame clones alone and lacks a portion of them. The table includes under 45,000 clones, 60% to 80% detected once. Sequenced material: CD4+ or CD8+ T cells sorted from blood, taken in a trial of the OX40 agonist ivuxolimab. These receptors were collected from an adult with an advanced solid tumor such as melanoma, head and neck, liver or kidney cancer.

J is TRBJ2-5 and V is TRBV7-7; D gene uncertain. This CDR3 has 15 amino acids. Trimming removed 5 bases at V and 7 bases at J, with 20 bases between. Germline loops: CDR1 SSHAT, CDR2 FNYEAQ (reference sequence). Here the CDR3 DNA reads TGTGCCAGCAGCAGAGGTACCTCCGGTCGCGGGACCCAGTACTTC. Its translation is CASSRGTSGRGTQYF.

The chain employs TRBV6-5 and TRBJ1-6, with 10 bases aligning to TRBD1. V was clipped by 0 bases and J by 10 bases; unmatched bases: 3. Germline loops: CDR1 MNHEY, CDR2 SVGAGI. The CDR3 contains 15 residues. CDR3 region: CASSYSTGGESPLHF. The CDR3 DNA reads as TGTGCCAGCAGTTACTCGACAGGGGGCGAGTCACCCCTCCACTTT.

V is TRBV29-1 and J is TRBJ2-2, with 12 nucleotides matching TRBD2. V dropped 6 bases and J dropped 4; count of bases not matched to a gene: 6. The CDR3 runs 15 residues. Germline CDR1 SQVTM, CDR2 ANQGSEA. Here the CDR3 reads CSVRLAGEGTGELFF. Written as DNA, the CDR3 is TGCAGCGTACGACTAGCGGGAGAAGGCACCGGGGAGCTGTTTTTT.

The chain uses TRBV6-5 and TRBJ1-1; 11 positions agree with TRBD1. V lost 4 bases and J lost 5; bases outside the gene matches: 6. This CDR3 comprises 15 residues. Germline V CDR1 and CDR2: MNHEY, SVGAGI. The CDR3 reads CASSSWTGGLTEAFF. The CDR3 bases are TGTGCCAGCAGTTCCTGGACAGGGGGCCTTACTGAAGCTTTCTTT.

This clone was detected only a few times. V usage is TRBV9 and J usage is TRBJ2-7; D unresolved. Germline V gene lookup returns CDR1 SGDLS and CDR2 YYNGEE. The CDR3 runs 13 residues. Trimming removed 0 bases at V and 2 bases at J, with 6 bases between. The CDR3 loop is CASSVGSTYEQYF. The CDR3 bases are TGTGCCAGCAGCGTAGGGAGTACCTACGAGCAGTACTTC. Complete variable domain (other parts from reference TRBV9 and TRBJ2-7): DSGVTQTPKHLITATGQRVTLRCSPRSGDLSVYWYQQSLDQGLQFLIQYYNGEERAKGNILERFSAQQFPDLHSELNLSSLELGDSALYFCASSVGSTYEQYFGPGTRLTVT.

This clone was detected only once. The J gene is TRBJ2-2, the V gene TRBV6-5; D remains ambiguous. The CDR3 covers 14 residues. The V end lost 2 bases, the J end lost 0 bases, and 4 bases lay between the germline ends. Per germline, CDR1 MNHEY and CDR2 SVGAGI. CDR3 loop: CASSYGANTGELFF. CDR3 coding DNA: TGTGCCAGCAGTTACGGGGCGAACACCGGGGAGCTGTTTTTT.

This rearrangement joins TRBV6-1 to TRBJ1-5; TRBD1 matches at 11 bases. The V and J ends lost 2 bases and 10 bases, in that order; junction bases with no gene match: 4. This CDR3 has 14 residues. The germline CDR1 and CDR2 sequences are MNHNS and SASEGT. Here the CDR3 reads CASSERTGGDPQHF. The CDR3 nucleotides read TGTGCCAGCAGTGAAAGGACAGGGGGCGATCCCCAGCATTTT.

The chain is built from TRBV7-2 and TRBJ2-7; 9 bases map to TRBD2. Germline lookup yields CDR1 SGHTA and CDR2 FQGNSA. The V segment lost 5 bases and the J segment 4 bases; nucleotides outside the gene matches: 9. The length of the CDR3 is 15 residues. The CDR3 coding sequence is TGTGCCAGCAGCGAAGCGGCTAGCGGGGCGTACGAGCAGTACTTC. This codes for CASSEAASGAYEQYF.